These 5 T cell receptor beta chains were all obtained from the same sample, sequenced in a study of post-analysis software for immune sequencing data. Notes on the study in general: Higher frequency in patients than in controls was seen for five TRBV segments, with TRBV5-6, TRBV5-1 and TRBV20-1 among them.

Their antigens are not known. Built from TCR beta cDNA, the libraries had unique molecular identifiers in them. One entry per CDR3 protein, called by TCRdb with MiXCR from the PCR reads. The table includes about 800,000 distinct CDR3 sequences, about 27% detected once. The sample consisted of blood. The receptors stem from a girl aged 10-17 years with multiple sclerosis.

With regard to this clonotype: Compared with germline, one end of the junction differs, possibly owing to a read error. This chain uses TRBV5-1 with TRBJ2-1, with D uncertain. This CDR3 is 15 amino acids long. Germline values: CDR1 SGHRS, CDR2 YFSETQ. CDR3 region: CASSLGRNSHNEQFF. The CDR3 nucleotides read TGCGCCAGCAGCTTGGGACGAAACTCCCACAATGAGCAGTTCTTC. The whole variable domain, remainder taken from reference TRBV5-1 and TRBJ2-1, is KAGVTQTPRYLIKTRGQQVTLSCSPISGHRSVSWYQQTPGQGLQFLFEYFSETQRNKGNFPGRFSGRQFSNSRSEMNVSTLELGDSALYLCASSLGRNSHNEQFFGPGTRLTVL.

V usage is TRBV4-2 and J usage is TRBJ1-1, with D unclear. CDR3 length: 12 residues. Trimming cost V 8 bases and J 1 base, with 8 bases left between them. The germline V gene encodes CDR1 LGHNA and CDR2 YNFKEQ. For the CDR3, the DNA is TGTGCCAGCCGGAAGGCGAACACTGAAGCTTTCTTT. As protein: CASRKANTEAFF.

This clonotype came up a few times. This rearrangement joins TRBV15 to TRBJ2-1; 7 positions match TRBD1. The CDR3 consists of 15 residues. With 4 bases clipped from V and 3 bases from J, the junction kept 6 bases outside the gene matches. Germline V gives CDR1 LNHNV, CDR2 YYDKDF (reference sequence). CDR3 residues: CATSILGTDYNEQFF. The DNA for the CDR3 is TGTGCCACCAGCATACTTGGGACAGACTACAATGAGCAGTTCTTC.

This clonotype was seen more than once but under ten times. The CDR3 DNA follows: TGTGCCATCAGTGACCCGGGACGGGAGGCGGCCTCCTACGAGCAGTACTTC. Protein: CAISDPGREAASYEQYF. The V and J genes are TRBV10-3 and TRBJ2-7; 7 bases agree with TRBD2. Germline assignment: CDR1 ENHRY and CDR2 SYGVKD. V gave up 3 bases and J gave up 0 bases; unmatched junction bases: 11. The length of the CDR3 is 17 residues.

The chain has TRBV20-1 and TRBJ1-2; TRBD1 matches at 7 bases. Germline V CDR1 and CDR2: DFQATT, SNEGSKA (reference sequence). J gave up 4 bases and V 5 bases, and 13 bases lay outside the gene matches. The length of the CDR3 is 15 residues. The CDR3 nucleotides are TGCAGTGCTCCGGATAGACAGGGCGGAAGCTATGGCTACACCTTC. Residues: CSAPDRQGGSYGYTF.